This entry lists 7 T cell receptor beta chains sequenced from one sample in a study of blood T cell repertoires in COVID-19. The repertoire was sequenced with immunoSEQ multiplex PCR; TCRdb's copy has only in-frame clones and lacks some. The sample contains more than 95,000 clones, approximately 81% of which appear only once. The material sequenced was peripheral blood. Every receptor here comes from a man aged 60 to 69 with acute or convalescent COVID-19.

V gene TRBV10-3 combines with J gene TRBJ2-4; D might be TRBD2 (6 bases). With 10 bases removed from V and 11 bases from J, the gap between germline ends came to 24 bases. The CDR3 contains 14 residues. Germline CDR1 is ENHRY and CDR2 is SYGVKD. The CDR3 loop is CASRPGLSGELQYF. Written as DNA, the CDR3 is TGTGCCAGCCGGCCGGGACTCAGTGGGGAGCTTCAGTACTTC.

This sequence joins TRBV19 and TRBJ1-2; 10 bases fit TRBD1. Germline values: CDR1 LNHDA, CDR2 SQIVND (reference sequence). The trim removed 3 bases at V and 3 bases at J, leaving 13 bases unmatched. The CDR3 length is 18 residues. The CDR3 spells CASSIRQGARDGDYGYTF. The CDR3 nucleotides are TGTGCCAGTAGTATCCGACAGGGGGCTAGGGACGGCGACTATGGCTACACCTTC.

The V gene is TRBV5-1, the J gene TRBJ2-1; 7 bases are a match to TRBD1. The CDR3 runs 16 residues. CDR1 is SGHRS and CDR2 is YFSETQ in the germline V gene. Germline trimming cut 0 bases from V and 1 base from J; bases unmatched to any gene: 4. CDR3 region: CASSLVRGFSYNEQFF. The CDR3, as DNA: TGCGCCAGCAGCTTGGTCAGGGGGTTTTCCTACAATGAGCAGTTCTTC. The full variable domain, its missing parts supplied by reference TRBV5-1 and TRBJ2-1, is KAGVTQTPRYLIKTRGQQVTLSCSPISGHRSVSWYQQTPGQGLQFLFEYFSETQRNKGNFPGRFSGRQFSNSRSEMNVSTLELGDSALYLCASSLVRGFSYNEQFFGPGTRLTVL.

The chain is built from TRBV9 and TRBJ1-1; 9 nucleotides agree with TRBD1. Germline loops: CDR1 SGDLS, CDR2 YYNGEE. Germline trimming cut 7 bases from V and 3 bases from J; bases unmatched to any gene: 4. The CDR3 covers 13 residues. CDR3 nucleotides: TGTGCCAGCGACAGGACAGGGGACACTGAAGCTTTCTTT. It codes for CASDRTGDTEAFF.

This chain uses TRBV2 with TRBJ1-1; a weak D match, TRBD1 (6 bases). CDR3 length: 13 amino acids. The germline CDR1 and CDR2 sequences are SNHLY and FYNNEI. With 7 bases removed from V and 1 base from J, the gap between germline ends came to 10 bases. CDR3: CASTKQGNTEAFF. The CDR3 region has the DNA TGTGCCAGCACTAAACAGGGGAACACTGAAGCTTTCTTT.

J is TRBJ1-3 and V is TRBV19; 7 nucleotides align to TRBD1. CDR3 length: 15 residues. Germline CDR1 LNHDA, CDR2 SQIVND (reference sequence). With 9 bases clipped from V and 4 bases from J, the junction kept 12 bases outside the gene matches. The CDR3 region is CASGDRVYIGNTIYF. The CDR3 region has the DNA TGTGCCAGCGGAGACAGGGTTTATATCGGAAACACCATATATTTT.

This chain links TRBV5-1 with TRBJ2-5, with D uncertain. Germline-derived CDR1 and CDR2 are SGHRS and YFSETQ. CDR3 size: 14 residues. V was shortened by 2 bases and J by 0 bases, with 8 bases between the two germline ends. The CDR3 sequence is CASSFQVDQETQYF. The DNA for the CDR3 is TGCGCCAGCAGCTTCCAGGTTGACCAAGAGACCCAGTACTTC.